Here is one TCR beta chain with its context. The table lists this clonotype with many counts. It lacks a known antigen. No base quality information exists; no much larger clone differs at one position. For unsorted PBMC libraries, 2 million PBMCs were used after storage in RNAlater at -80 degrees C until RNA extraction. Multiple sclerosis patients were enrolled in a US clinical protocol evaluating disease progression by magnetic resonance imaging. Peripheral blood underwent Ficoll-Hypaque density gradient centrifugation to isolate PBMCs, which were then cryopreserved in liquid nitrogen. The entry originates in a study of neurological immune-mediated disorders (dated by TCRdb to between 2017 and 2020). Background for the entire study: Among the approximately 35 multiple sclerosis patients, roughly 31 had relapsing-remitting MS and 3 had secondary progressive MS. The study compared peripheral blood TCR-beta repertoires of HTLV-I-associated myelopathy (HAM/TSP) patients, multiple sclerosis patients and healthy controls using UMI-based sequencing. The 90 to 110 TCR-beta libraries covered PBMC samples along with longitudinal samples, technical triplicates, and paired sorted CD4+ and CD8+ T-cell subsets. Of the 70 or so subjects in the cohort, around 14 were HAM/TSP patients, roughly 35 were multiple sclerosis patients, and about 20 were healthy controls. Study-wide conclusions, independent of this receptor: Across subjects, expanded clones never shared an identical CDR3 amino acid sequence, which suggests that the TCR-beta repertoires in every group were private. TCR clonal expansion was highest in HAM/TSP patients and lowest in MS patients, with MS patients falling below even healthy controls. No clinical or MRI features were associated with the MS cluster, and the authors said that larger cohorts are needed. In a phylogenetic analysis, the repertoires of 18 out of 34 MS patients fell into a single cluster of related CDR3 sequences, pointing to a possible signature at the repertoire level.

At the junction V is shortened by 1 base and J by 10 bases; bases outside the gene matches: 10. Inclusive of the bounding cysteine and phenylalanine, the CDR3 is 14 residues long. Just the 42-base CDR3 DNA is kept, in frame starting at base 1. CDR1 and CDR2 are drawn from the germline V gene: SQVTM, ANQGSEA. cDNA was synthesized by template-switch 5'RACE using a primer carrying a 10-nucleotide random unique molecular identifier by which each TCR transcript was tagged. Every sequencing run covered 15-18 subjects and yielded more than 160 million TCR-beta sequences. The RNeasy kit was used for extraction of total RNA. The KAPA Real-time Library Amplification kit was used to amplify TCR-beta VDJ regions with primers targeting the TCR constant region and the 5'RACE anchor. A first PCR added sample indexes and Illumina adaptors, after which a second PCR increased the library yield. After Ampure bead purification, the roughly 650 bp TCR product was size-selected on a 2% E-gel SizeSelection system. Before pooling, libraries had their quality checked on a Bioanalyzer, their concentration measured with Qubit, and their quantity determined with the Kapa Library Quantification kit. An Illumina HiSeq 2500 sequenced the libraries paired-end 2 x 150 bp. To increase sequence diversity, roughly 24-30% phiX was spiked into each library pool. The original methods were these. The quality-filtered reads were processed with the UMI-based MiGEC pipeline, whose error correction step removed more than 75% of the raw TCR sequences. IMGT germline references were used for aligning VDJ genes, and each clonotype was defined as a unique CDR3 amino acid sequence together with its V-J genes. VDJtools evaluated clonal expansion, Shannon diversity and CDR3 relatedness (CalcPairwiseDistances, ClusterSamples); CLCbio workbench built phylogenetic trees. Using coefficient-of-variation modelling across technical triplicates, the study counted a clone as expanded if it had at least 8 unique UMIs. The public reads were reprocessed in TCRdb via fastp at Q25 and MiXCR, keeping in-frame beta chains. One record per CDR3 amino acid sequence lists the most common genes and DNA. The V and J calls here are based on TCRdb, not the publication. For this sample there are 90,000 to 100,000 distinct CDR3 sequences; approximately 3.3% appear just once. The leading ten clones occupy 5.5% to 6.5% of the sample.

The sample comprised PBMCs. This receptor was obtained from a woman under 30 with multiple sclerosis. The rearrangement joined TRBV29-1 to TRBJ1-2, with TRBD1 identical over 9 junction bases. CDR3 protein: CSVEAVGGTGYYTF. The DNA sequence is as follows: TGCAGCGTTGAAGCGGTTGGGGGGACAGGGTACTACACCTTC.